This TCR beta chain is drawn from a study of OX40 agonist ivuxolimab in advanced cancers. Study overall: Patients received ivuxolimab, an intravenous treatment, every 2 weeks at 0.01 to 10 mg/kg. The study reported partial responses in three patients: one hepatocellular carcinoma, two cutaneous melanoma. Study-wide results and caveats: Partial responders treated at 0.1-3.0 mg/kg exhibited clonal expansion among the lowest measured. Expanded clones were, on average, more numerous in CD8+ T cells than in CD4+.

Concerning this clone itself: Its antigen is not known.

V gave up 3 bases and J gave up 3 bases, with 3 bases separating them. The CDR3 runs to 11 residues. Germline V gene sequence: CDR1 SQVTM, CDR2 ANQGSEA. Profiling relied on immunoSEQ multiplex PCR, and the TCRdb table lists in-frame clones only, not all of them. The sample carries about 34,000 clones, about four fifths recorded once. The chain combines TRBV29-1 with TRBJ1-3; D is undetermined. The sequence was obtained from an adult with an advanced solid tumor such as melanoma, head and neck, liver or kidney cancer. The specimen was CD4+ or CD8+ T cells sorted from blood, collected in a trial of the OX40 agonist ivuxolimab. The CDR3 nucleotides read TGCAGCGTTGATGATGGAAACACCATATATTTT. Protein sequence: CSVDDGNTIYF. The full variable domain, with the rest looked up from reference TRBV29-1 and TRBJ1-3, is SAVISQKPSRDICQRGTSLTIQCQVDSQVTMMFWYRQQPGQSLTLIATANQGSEATYESGFVIDKFPISRPNLTFSTLTVSNMSPEDSSIYLCSVDDGNTIYFGEGSWLTVV.